This T cell receptor (beta chain) derives from a study of cytomegalovirus exposure and HLA in healthy donors. General observations from the study: A list of 150 to 200 TCR beta chains associated with cytomegalovirus was given.

PCR involved 60 Vbeta and 13 Jbeta primers. Here immunoSEQ multiplex PCR was the method, and the copy in TCRdb shows in-frame clones only, minus some. There are 100,000 to 150,000 clones in the sample; roughly 80% occur only once, and 7% to 9.5% lies in the top ten. The V and J ends lost 2 bases and 4 bases respectively, with 14 bases between them. Germline V gene lookup returns CDR1 MNHEY and CDR2 SVGAGI. CDR3 length: 15 amino acids. Of note for this clone: Its target is unknown.

Material: PBMCs. The origin of this receptor is a young man in good health and CMV-seropositive. The chain employs TRBV6-5 and TRBJ1-2, with D perhaps TRBD1 (5 bases). In DNA, the CDR3 is TGTGCCAGCAGTTACGAAGCAGGGAAGACCTATGGCTACACCTTC. It yields the protein CASSYEAGKTYGYTF.